This T cell receptor beta chain came from a study of shared clonotypes between healthy human individuals. Study results and limitations: Tissues were not sampled, only blood, and their repertoires likely differ.

CDR1 is SGHVS, CDR2 FQNEAQ, per germline. With 7 bases clipped from V and 4 bases from J, the junction kept 6 bases outside the gene matches. The CDR3 has 16 residues. A word on this clone: Its cognate antigen is unknown.

Here immunoSEQ multiplex PCR was the method, and the copy in TCRdb shows in-frame clones only, minus some. The sample carries 600,000 to 800,000 clones, 55% to 75% recorded once. The chain combines TRBV7-8 with TRBJ2-2; 13 bases fit TRBD2. The clonotype was recovered from a woman aged 25-40 years in good health. The specimen sequenced was memory CD4+ T cells sorted from blood. The subset was: CD45RA-negative fraction. CDR3 DNA: TGTGCCAGCAAACTAGCGGGAGGGTCCTCCACCGGGGAGCTGTTTTTT. Its translation is CASKLAGGSSTGELFF.